A single T cell receptor (beta chain) is shown here with its context. No antigen is known for it. The data derive from a study of regulatory T cells in long-lasting Graves disease. Study-level information: Graves' disease counted as persistent after over 5 years of antithyroid drugs with positive TSH receptor antibodies.

Construction of the TCR beta libraries employed iRepertoire HTBI primers in conjunction with Arm-PCR of CDR3 regions. TCRdb re-analysed the multiplex PCR reads in MiXCR, keeping a single row per CDR3 protein. This table holds 350,000 to 450,000 distinct CDR3 sequences, less than 25% found once. Study conclusions and caveats: Newly diagnosed patients had higher TCR diversity than persistent Graves' patients did. Favored gene segments in persistent disease were TRBV28, TRBJ1-2 and TRBJ2-5.

Time point: persistent/refractory GD, antithyroid drugs over 5 years with positive TRAb. Extracted PBMC RNA gave rise to the TCR library. Per the germline V gene, CDR1 is ENHRY and CDR2 is SYGVKD. The V end was cut by 9 bases, the J end by 0 bases, with 8 bases between. The CDR3 covers 12 residues. This chain joins TRBV10-3 and TRBJ1-2; D not certain. This receptor was taken from a female donor with Graves disease. The sample here was peripheral blood mononuclear cells (PBMCs), taken when the disease was refractory, from a patient treated with antithyroid drugs. The CDR3 DNA reads as TGTGCCATACAGACTACTAACTATGGCTACACCTTC. It translates to CAIQTTNYGYTF.